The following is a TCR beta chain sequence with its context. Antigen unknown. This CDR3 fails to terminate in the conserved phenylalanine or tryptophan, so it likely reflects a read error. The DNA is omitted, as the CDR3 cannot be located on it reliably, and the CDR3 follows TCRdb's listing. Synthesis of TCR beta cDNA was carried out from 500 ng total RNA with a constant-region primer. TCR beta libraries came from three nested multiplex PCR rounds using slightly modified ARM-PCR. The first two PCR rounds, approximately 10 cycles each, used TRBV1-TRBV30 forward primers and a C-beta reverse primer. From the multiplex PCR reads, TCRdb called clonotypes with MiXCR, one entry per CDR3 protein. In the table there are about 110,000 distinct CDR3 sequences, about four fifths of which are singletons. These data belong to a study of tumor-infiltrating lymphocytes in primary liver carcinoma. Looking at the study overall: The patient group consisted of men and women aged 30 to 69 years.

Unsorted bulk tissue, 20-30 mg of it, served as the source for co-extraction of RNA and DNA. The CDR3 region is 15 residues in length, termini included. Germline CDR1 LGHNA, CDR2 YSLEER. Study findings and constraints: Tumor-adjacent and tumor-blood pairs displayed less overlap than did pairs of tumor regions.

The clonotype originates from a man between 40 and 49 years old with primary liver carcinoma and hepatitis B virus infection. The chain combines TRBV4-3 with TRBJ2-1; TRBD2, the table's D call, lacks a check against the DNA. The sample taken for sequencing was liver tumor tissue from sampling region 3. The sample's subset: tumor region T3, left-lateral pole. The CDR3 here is CASSQTRESYNEEFL.